These T cell receptor beta chains were read from a single sample in a study of tumor-infiltrating lymphocytes in primary liver carcinoma. A single record per CDR3 protein comes from TCRdb applying MiXCR to the multiplex PCR reads. The profile shows about 300,000 distinct CDR3 sequences, more than 55% of them singletons. Source material: peripheral blood. These receptors originate from a man aged 35 to 55 with primary liver carcinoma and hepatitis B virus infection. The conserved cysteine and the conserved F or W are not part of the CDR3 here. Each record gives: J gene, V gene, CDR3 protein.

J gene: TRBJ1-5; V gene: TRBV6-6; CDR3 protein: ASSRTWGVGQHQH
J gene: TRBJ1-2; V gene: TRBV29-1; CDR3 protein: SVAPRLQRAFGYT
J gene: TRBJ2-2; V gene: TRBV11-2; CDR3 protein: VSSLSLAATGELF
J gene: TRBJ1-5; V gene: TRBV20-1; CDR3 protein: SARGGTFNQPQH
J gene: TRBJ2-2; V gene: TRBV21-1; CDR3 protein: ARRTGDRELF
J gene: TRBJ1-1; V gene: TRBV24-1; CDR3 protein: ATSSSGVTEAF
J gene: TRBJ2-7; V gene: TRBV4-3; CDR3 protein: ASSQRGRADEQY
J gene: TRBJ1-1; V gene: TRBV12-3/TRBV12-4; CDR3 protein: ASSLAHGGNTEAF
J gene: TRBJ1-2; V gene: TRBV7-9; CDR3 protein: ASSRTVNGYT
J gene: TRBJ2-6; V gene: TRBV29-1; CDR3 protein: SAGGPGHPSRANVLT
J gene: TRBJ2-7; V gene: TRBV6-5; CDR3 protein: ASSYSRQGEGEQY
J gene: TRBJ1-5; V gene: TRBV7-9; CDR3 protein: ASSFTGTGAFGGNQPQH
J gene: TRBJ1-2; V gene: TRBV7-9; CDR3 protein: ASSPDDRGNYGYT
J gene: TRBJ2-7; V gene: TRBV5-4; CDR3 protein: ASSLGGEASRNYEQY
J gene: TRBJ2-7; V gene: TRBV7-9; CDR3 protein: ASSAPGQGSYEQY
J gene: TRBJ1-4; V gene: TRBV6-1; CDR3 protein: VSSRGPQGAGEKLF
J gene: TRBJ2-5; V gene: TRBV6-6; CDR3 protein: ASSYLGAGVLGETQY
J gene: TRBJ2-7; V gene: TRBV11-1; CDR3 protein: ASSLTVGDEQY
J gene: TRBJ1-2; V gene: TRBV6-2/TRBV6-3; CDR3 protein: ASSALGGRYGYT
J gene: TRBJ2-1; V gene: TRBV11-3; CDR3 protein: ASSSVTACNEQF
J gene: TRBJ2-2; V gene: TRBV6-1; CDR3 protein: ASSEALRGTGELF
J gene: TRBJ2-7; V gene: TRBV12-3/TRBV12-4; CDR3 protein: ASSVQDRGDSEQY
J gene: TRBJ2-5; V gene: TRBV24-1; CDR3 protein: ATSGRVETQY
J gene: TRBJ2-5; V gene: TRBV10-3; CDR3 protein: AISEFSSGSAISGETQY
J gene: TRBJ1-5; V gene: TRBV12-3/TRBV12-4; CDR3 protein: ASSIGQEGGQPQH
J gene: TRBJ1-2; V gene: TRBV6-2/TRBV6-3; CDR3 protein: ASSYGASYYGYT
J gene: TRBJ1-6; V gene: TRBV5-1; CDR3 protein: ASRTGQGDPNSPLH
J gene: TRBJ2-6; V gene: TRBV13; CDR3 protein: ASSWGGRFDTHSGANVLT
J gene: TRBJ1-1; V gene: TRBV25-1; CDR3 protein: ASSDDRNTEAF
J gene: TRBJ2-7; V gene: TRBV6-2/TRBV6-3; CDR3 protein: ASSYSIGSYEQY
J gene: TRBJ2-4; V gene: TRBV29-1; CDR3 protein: SVAPHSGSALAESIQY
J gene: TRBJ2-2; V gene: TRBV4-1; CDR3 protein: SSSLLGEGSGELF
J gene: TRBJ2-1; V gene: TRBV11-1; CDR3 protein: ASSFKASGRVVSYNEQF
J gene: TRBJ2-1; V gene: TRBV5-1; CDR3 protein: ASSLAGTAMLGEQF
J gene: TRBJ2-7; V gene: TRBV28; CDR3 protein: ASSSFFEAH
J gene: TRBJ2-2; V gene: TRBV7-8; CDR3 protein: ASSSTGRNIGELF
J gene: TRBJ2-5; V gene: TRBV5-1; CDR3 protein: ASSLGQLIQETQY
J gene: TRBJ1-6; V gene: TRBV28; CDR3 protein: ASSLLSNSPLH
J gene: TRBJ1-2; V gene: TRBV10-3; CDR3 protein: AIRQDRGLVNYGYT
J gene: TRBJ2-7; V gene: TRBV4-1; CDR3 protein: ASSQDTSGFSNSYEQY
J gene: TRBJ1-5; V gene: TRBV6-1; CDR3 protein: ASSSGTLYSNQPQH
J gene: TRBJ2-1; V gene: TRBV29-1; CDR3 protein: SVVVTGGTNEQF
J gene: TRBJ2-7; V gene: TRBV11-2; CDR3 protein: ASSPSRGQEQY
J gene: TRBJ2-4; V gene: TRBV6-5; CDR3 protein: ASSLGGAGRNIQY
J gene: TRBJ2-5; V gene: TRBV29-1; CDR3 protein: SVVTVVKTQY
J gene: TRBJ2-3; V gene: TRBV29-1; CDR3 protein: SVPPHHLGDTQY
J gene: TRBJ2-3; V gene: TRBV19; CDR3 protein: ASSIWSSTQY
J gene: TRBJ2-2; V gene: TRBV12-3/TRBV12-4; CDR3 protein: ATSVSGSISRAWKLF
J gene: TRBJ2-1; V gene: TRBV11-2; CDR3 protein: ASSLVWGQINEEF
J gene: TRBJ2-7; V gene: TRBV29-1; CDR3 protein: SAMTIGTGTPYEQD
J gene: TRBJ1-5; V gene: TRBV6-1; CDR3 protein: ASSERVSAQH
J gene: TRBJ2-1; V gene: TRBV5-6; CDR3 protein: ASSMTSGRAGSPF
J gene: TRBJ1-2; V gene: TRBV6-1; CDR3 protein: TSTSGTGFYGYT
J gene: TRBJ1-5; V gene: TRBV5-5; CDR3 protein: ASSSGVGTSLTSNQPQH
J gene: TRBJ2-2; V gene: TRBV6-1; CDR3 protein: ASTEGCPGELF
J gene: TRBJ2-1; V gene: TRBV5-6; CDR3 protein: ASSLVGTGANEQF
J gene: TRBJ1-6; V gene: TRBV30; CDR3 protein: AWGKDDNSPLH
J gene: TRBJ1-2; V gene: TRBV5-4; CDR3 protein: ASSSPETGGGYGYT